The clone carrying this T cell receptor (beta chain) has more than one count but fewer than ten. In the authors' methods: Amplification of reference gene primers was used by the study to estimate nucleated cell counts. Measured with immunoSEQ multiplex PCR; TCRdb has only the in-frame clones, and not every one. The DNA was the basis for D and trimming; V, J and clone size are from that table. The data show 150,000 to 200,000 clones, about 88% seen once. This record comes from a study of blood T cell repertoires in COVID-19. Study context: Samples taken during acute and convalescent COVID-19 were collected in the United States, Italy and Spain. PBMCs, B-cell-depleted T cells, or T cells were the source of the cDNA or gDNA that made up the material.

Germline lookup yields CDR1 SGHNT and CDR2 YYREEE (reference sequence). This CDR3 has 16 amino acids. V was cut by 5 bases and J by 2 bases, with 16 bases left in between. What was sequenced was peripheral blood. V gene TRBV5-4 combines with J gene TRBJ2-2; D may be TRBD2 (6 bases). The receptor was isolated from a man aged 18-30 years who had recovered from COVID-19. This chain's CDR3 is CASRTSMGLNTGELFF. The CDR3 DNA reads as TGTGCCAGCAGAACATCGATGGGACTCAACACCGGGGAGCTGTTTTTT.